Sequencing of this T cell receptor beta chain was carried out in a study of T cells in localized non-small cell lung cancer. In this sample, this clone turned up a few times. The antigen is undetermined. The CDR3 spans 16 residues. V was trimmed by 0 bases and J by 1 base, leaving 9 bases between them. In germline, CDR1 is MDHEN, CDR2 SYDVKM. Findings of the study overall: Sequencing, confined to only one tumor region, leaves heterogeneity possible. Uninvolved adjacent lung, not tumor, had the highest T cell clonality. A median of roughly 50 of the top 100 tumor clones appeared in adjacent lung, which was paired and uninvolved. Greater T cell density in blood accompanied longer overall survival.

Profiling relied on immunoSEQ multiplex PCR, and the TCRdb table lists in-frame clones only, not all of them. The data show around 6,000 clones, roughly 15% seen once. The receptor's source is a male donor older than 55 with stage II squamous cell lung carcinoma. The rearrangement joins TRBV28 to TRBJ2-2; D is unclear. Sequenced material: normal lung tissue next to the tumor, taken before any cancer treatment. CDR3 coding DNA: TGTGCCAGCAGTTTATGGCGAGGCAGGAACACCGGGGAGCTGTTTTTT. The encoded protein is CASSLWRGRNTGELFF.